This T cell receptor beta chain stems from a study of cytomegalovirus exposure and HLA in healthy donors. This clone was counted only a few times. This CDR3 comprises 14 residues. V lost 5 bases, J lost 6 bases, and 9 bases stayed unmatched. Germline V gives CDR1 MNHNS, CDR2 SASEGT. Primers included in the PCR were 60 Vbeta and 13 Jbeta primers. Sequencing used immunoSEQ multiplex PCR; TCRdb keeps in-frame clones, though not all of them. In the table there are 150,000 to 200,000 clones, 9.5% to 15% of which are singletons. The rearrangement uses TRBV6-1 and TRBJ1-2; TRBD1 matches 7 bases. The sequence was obtained from a man over 45 in good health and CMV-seropositive. Input material: PBMCs. CDR3: CASSKSSGGNGYTF. The CDR3 coding sequence is TGTGCCAGCAGTAAATCATCAGGGGGAAATGGCTACACCTTC.